Listed below are T cell receptor beta chains from one sample, sequenced in a study of cytomegalovirus exposure and HLA in healthy donors. Libraries were prepared by immunoSEQ multiplex PCR; TCRdb keeps only in-frame clonotypes and omits some of them. The sample shows about 140,000 clones, 70% to 75% of them seen only once. Sequencing was performed on PBMCs. The receptors were sampled from a woman aged 30 to 39 in good health and CMV-seronegative. CDR3s include the opening cysteine and the closing phenylalanine or tryptophan. A D gene is named only where the DNA matches it firmly. Clone size is given for some rows only: seen once, a few or many times, or a class if the clone is expanded.

d_gene	abundance	v_gene	j_gene	CDR3aa	CDR3nt
TRBD1	.	TRBV18	TRBJ1-2	CASSPTPGQNYGYTF	TGTGCCAGCTCACCTACGCCGGGACAGAACTATGGCTACACCTTC
.	.	TRBV28	TRBJ1-2	CASSFNGGTYGYTF	TGTGCCAGCAGTTTTAACGGGGGGACCTATGGCTACACCTTC
.	.	TRBV30	TRBJ1-2	CAWTQGDYGYTF	TGTGCCTGGACACAGGGCGACTATGGCTACACCTTC
.	.	TRBV5-1	TRBJ2-6	CASYSPSSGANVLTF	TGCGCCAGCTATTCCCCCAGCTCTGGGGCCAACGTCCTGACTTTC
.	.	TRBV7-2	TRBJ1-2	CASSSQTPHYGYTF	TGTGCCAGCAGCTCCCAGACACCGCACTATGGCTACACCTTC
TRBD1	.	TRBV2	TRBJ1-6	CATRDSPNSPLHF	TGTGCCACTAGGGACAGCCCTAATTCACCCCTCCACTTT
TRBD1	few	TRBV5-1	TRBJ1-6	CASSLGQGLGSPLHF	TGCGCCAGCAGCTTGGGACAGGGGTTAGGTTCACCCCTCCACTTT
TRBD1	.	TRBV7-8	TRBJ2-7	CASSLGGQGEQYF	TGTGCCAGCAGCTTAGGGGGACAGGGGGAGCAGTACTTC
.	.	TRBV7-9	TRBJ1-1	CASSFQANTEAFF	TGTGCCAGCAGCTTCCAGGCGAACACTGAAGCTTTCTTT
TRBD1	.	TRBV5-8	TRBJ2-3	CASSGRDSPVSTQYF	TGTGCCAGCAGCGGACGGGACAGCCCGGTCAGTACGCAGTATTTT
.	.	TRBV28	TRBJ1-1	CATNTGITEAFF	TGTGCCACCAACACAGGGATCACTGAAGCTTTCTTT
.	.	TRBV7-6	TRBJ1-4	CASSLGQINEKLFF	TGTGCCAGCAGCTTAGGACAGATTAATGAAAAACTGTTTTTT
.	.	TRBV6-5	TRBJ1-3	CASTPSSSGNTIYF	TGTGCCAGCACCCCAAGCTCCTCTGGAAACACCATATATTTT
.	.	TRBV5-1	TRBJ2-3	CASSQTGEGDTQYF	TGCGCCAGCAGCCAGACAGGGGAGGGAGATACGCAGTATTTT
.	.	TRBV2	TRBJ1-6	CASSWQGLNNSPLHF	TGTGCCAGCAGTTGGCAGGGTCTTAATAATTCACCCCTCCACTTT
TRBD1	.	TRBV6-1	TRBJ1-4	CASTSGQDTEKLFF	TGTGCCAGCACCAGCGGACAGGATACTGAAAAACTGTTTTTT
TRBD2	.	TRBV30	TRBJ2-3	CAWGAGTSGYSTDTQYF	TGTGCCTGGGGTGCCGGGACTAGCGGATATAGCACAGATACGCAGTATTTT
TRBD2	.	TRBV7-9	TRBJ2-2	CASSVGLAGYTGELFF	TGTGCCAGCAGCGTCGGGCTAGCGGGGTACACCGGGGAGCTGTTTTTT
.	.	TRBV10-2	TRBJ2-7	CASSAQSYEQYF	TGCGCCAGCAGTGCACAGAGCTACGAGCAGTACTTC
TRBD2	.	TRBV9	TRBJ2-2	CASSGLATNTGELFF	TGTGCCAGCAGCGGACTAGCTACGAACACCGGGGAGCTGTTTTTT
TRBD1	.	TRBV6-6	TRBJ1-5	CASSFTGVNQPQHF	TGTGCCAGCAGCTTTACAGGGGTGAATCAGCCCCAGCATTTT
TRBD2	.	TRBV5-1	TRBJ2-2	CASTPLAGINTGELFF	TGCGCCAGCACGCCACTAGCGGGAATCAACACCGGGGAGCTGTTTTTT
TRBD1	few	TRBV19	TRBJ2-7	CASSVVADRGHEQYF	TGTGCCAGTAGTGTAGTGGCGGACAGGGGGCACGAGCAGTACTTC
TRBD2	.	TRBV4-2	TRBJ2-5	CASSQGTTSGGGETQYF	TGTGCCAGCAGCCAAGGCACGACTAGCGGGGGGGGAGAGACCCAGTACTTC
TRBD2	.	TRBV9	TRBJ2-2	CASSVSRRGREPTTGELFF	TGTGCCAGCAGCGTAAGCAGACGTGGGCGGGAGCCAACCACCGGGGAGCTGTTTTTT
.	.	TRBV5-1	TRBJ2-1	CASSLGLGSFNEQFF	TGCGCCAGCAGCTTGGGCTTGGGGAGCTTCAATGAGCAGTTCTTC
.	few	TRBV4-1	TRBJ1-1	CASSLWEGWTEAFF	TGCGCCAGCAGCCTGTGGGAGGGATGGACTGAAGCTTTCTTT
.	.	TRBV4-1	TRBJ1-5	CASSQAPGSNQPQHF	TGCGCCAGCAGCCAAGCCCCGGGGAGCAATCAGCCCCAGCATTTT
.	.	TRBV5-4	TRBJ2-2	CASSLRTGGRGGELFF	TGTGCCAGCAGCCTCCGAACCGGGGGACGAGGCGGGGAGCTGTTTTTT
.	.	TRBV10-3	TRBJ2-5	CAISDHRSQETQYF	TGTGCCATCAGTGATCACCGCAGCCAAGAGACCCAGTACTTC
.	.	TRBV10-3	TRBJ2-5	CAISPQGEETQYF	TGTGCCATTTCACCCCAGGGCGAAGAGACCCAGTACTTC
.	.	TRBV2	TRBJ1-2	CASSGDSGSGYTF	TGTGCCAGCTCCGGGGATTCGGGGTCCGGCTACACCTTC
.	.	TRBV29-1	TRBJ2-7	CSYRDSRGGYEQYF	TGCAGCTACCGGGACAGTAGGGGAGGTTACGAGCAGTACTTC
.	.	TRBV5-6	TRBJ1-1	CASSPQGNTEAFF	TGTGCCAGCAGTCCACAGGGGAACACTGAAGCTTTCTTT
TRBD2	.	TRBV7-9	TRBJ2-7	CASSEAGGVSYEQYF	TGTGCCAGCAGTGAAGCGGGAGGGGTCTCCTACGAGCAGTACTTC
.	.	TRBV9	TRBJ2-1	CASSMDPRGNEQFF	TGTGCCAGCAGCATGGATCCCCGGGGGAATGAGCAGTTCTTC
.	.	TRBV2	TRBJ1-5	CASRRDSNQPQHF	TGTGCCAGCAGGAGAGATAGCAATCAGCCCCAGCATTTT
.	.	TRBV4-1	TRBJ1-1	CASSYVQGGGDGTEAFF	TGCGCCAGCAGCTATGTACAGGGCGGGGGTGACGGCACTGAAGCTTTCTTT
.	few	TRBV2	TRBJ2-3	CASSEGGAEGDTQYF	TGTGCCAGCAGTGAGGGCGGGGCCGAGGGGGATACGCAGTATTTT
TRBD2	once	TRBV11-3	TRBJ2-2	CASSRGLAGLNTGELFF	TGTGCCAGCAGCCGAGGATTAGCGGGACTAAACACCGGGGAGCTGTTTTTT
.	.	TRBV5-4	TRBJ1-1	CASTLRDGTKAFF	TGTGCCAGCACCCTCAGGGATGGGACTAAAGCTTTCTTT
.	.	TRBV18	TRBJ1-4	CASSPPGHRGEKLFF	TGTGCCAGCTCACCACCGGGACACCGAGGAGAAAAACTGTTTTTT
.	once	TRBV7-2	TRBJ2-3	CASSPGRTDTQYF	TGTGCCAGCAGCCCCGGGAGAACAGATACGCAGTATTTT
.	.	TRBV6-5	TRBJ1-2	CASSPRADYGYTF	TGTGCCAGCAGCCCCAGGGCAGACTATGGCTACACCTTC
.	.	TRBV29-1	TRBJ1-2	CSVGSGNYGYTF	TGCAGCGTTGGTTCAGGAAACTATGGCTACACCTTC
TRBD1	.	TRBV5-1	TRBJ1-4	CASSKGQGKEKLFF	TGCGCCAGCAGCAAAGGACAGGGGAAGGAAAAACTGTTTTTT
TRBD1	.	TRBV5-1	TRBJ2-3	CASSNDRGTDTQYF	TGCGCCAGCAGTAACGACAGGGGAACAGATACGCAGTATTTT
TRBD1	.	TRBV5-4	TRBJ1-1	CAGRGGPGQTMNTEAFF	TGTGCCGGCCGGGGGGGCCCGGGACAGACGATGAACACTGAAGCTTTCTTT
.	.	TRBV7-3	TRBJ2-3	CASSLAVKDTQYF	TGTGCCAGCTCACTAGCCGTTAAGGATACGCAGTATTTT
.	.	TRBV29-1	TRBJ2-5	CSVGFSSNNQETQYF	TGCAGCGTTGGGTTCTCGAGCAATAACCAAGAGACCCAGTACTTC
.	once	TRBV11-2	TRBJ2-7	CASSFGGPTEQYF	TGTGCCAGCAGCTTCGGCGGGCCGACCGAGCAGTACTTC
.	.	TRBV7-9	TRBJ2-3	CASSFRDISDTQYF	TGTGCCAGCAGCTTCCGGGACATATCAGATACGCAGTATTTT
TRBD1	.	TRBV28	TRBJ1-1	CASSQLLQGIAFF	TGTGCCAGCAGTCAGCTCCTACAGGGGATAGCTTTCTTT
.	.	TRBV18	TRBJ1-1	CASSLLDGITEAFF	TGTGCCAGCTCACTCCTGGACGGGATCACTGAAGCTTTCTTT